These T cell receptor beta chains were read from a single sample in a study of shared clonotypes between healthy human individuals. TCRdb's table, derived via immunoSEQ multiplex PCR, lists solely in-frame clones and lacks some. The sample consists of about a million clones, approximately 76% of them appearing once. The sequencing sample was made of memory CD4+ T cells sorted from blood. The receptor set was obtained from a man aged 18 to 29 in good health. CDR3s include the opening cysteine and the closing phenylalanine or tryptophan. Fields, in order: clone size, J gene, V gene, D gene, CDR3 protein, CDR3 DNA. D genes are given only for firm matches. Rows give clone size only sometimes, using once, few, many, or a class for an expanded clone.

clone_size: -; j_call: TRBJ2-2; v_call: TRBV10-1; d_call: -; cdr3_aa: CASSETFGTVNSGELFF; cdr3_nt: TGCGCCAGCAGTGAGACCTTCGGGACCGTTAATTCCGGGGAGCTGTTTTTT
clone_size: few; j_call: TRBJ2-2; v_call: TRBV4-3; d_call: TRBD2; cdr3_aa: CASSPQMTSGDTGELFF; cdr3_nt: TGCGCCAGCAGCCCCCAAATGACTAGCGGGGACACCGGGGAGCTGTTTTTT
clone_size: -; j_call: TRBJ1-4; v_call: TRBV18; d_call: -; cdr3_aa: CASSPGQTTNEKLFF; cdr3_nt: TGTGCCAGCTCACCTGGACAGACAACTAATGAAAAACTGTTTTTT
clone_size: -; j_call: TRBJ2-5; v_call: TRBV11-3; d_call: TRBD1; cdr3_aa: CASSLNRGQETQYF; cdr3_nt: TGTGCCAGCAGCTTGAACAGGGGGCAGGAGACCCAGTACTTC
clone_size: -; j_call: TRBJ1-5; v_call: TRBV6-1; d_call: -; cdr3_aa: CASSETYSNQPQHF; cdr3_nt: TGTGCCAGCAGTGAGACATATAGCAATCAGCCCCAGCATTTT
clone_size: -; j_call: TRBJ2-3; v_call: TRBV19; d_call: TRBD2; cdr3_aa: CASSQLRPTSGGGPSTDTQYF; cdr3_nt: TGTGCCAGTAGTCAACTCCGCCCAACTAGCGGGGGAGGACCGAGCACAGATACGCAGTATTTT
clone_size: few; j_call: TRBJ1-1; v_call: TRBV27; d_call: -; cdr3_aa: CASSLSRVDTEAFF; cdr3_nt: TGTGCCAGCAGTTTGTCACGGGTGGACACTGAAGCTTTCTTT
clone_size: -; j_call: TRBJ1-3; v_call: TRBV7-2; d_call: -; cdr3_aa: CASSLGVGNSGNTIYF; cdr3_nt: TGTGCCAGCAGCTTAGGGGTAGGGAACTCTGGAAACACCATATATTTT
clone_size: few; j_call: TRBJ1-1; v_call: TRBV7-3; d_call: -; cdr3_aa: CASGTGNTEAFF; cdr3_nt: TGTGCCAGCGGAACGGGAAACACTGAAGCTTTCTTT
clone_size: -; j_call: TRBJ1-2; v_call: TRBV7-2; d_call: TRBD1; cdr3_aa: CASSRGTGLNYGYTF; cdr3_nt: TGTGCCAGCAGCCGGGGGACAGGCCTTAACTATGGCTACACCTTC
clone_size: -; j_call: TRBJ2-2; v_call: TRBV5-1; d_call: -; cdr3_aa: CASRVAANTGELFF; cdr3_nt: TGCGCCAGCAGGGTAGCGGCGAACACCGGGGAGCTGTTTTTT
clone_size: -; j_call: TRBJ2-7; v_call: TRBV6-1; d_call: -; cdr3_aa: CASSDRRRTYEQYF; cdr3_nt: TGTGCCAGCAGTGACAGGAGACGAACCTACGAGCAGTACTTC
clone_size: -; j_call: TRBJ2-5; v_call: TRBV6-5; d_call: -; cdr3_aa: CASKQGLAEETQYF; cdr3_nt: TGTGCCAGCAAGCAGGGGTTGGCGGAAGAGACCCAGTACTTC
clone_size: -; j_call: TRBJ1-4; v_call: TRBV5-5; d_call: -; cdr3_aa: CASSLSSRVEKLFF; cdr3_nt: TGTGCCAGCAGCTTGAGTTCGCGGGTTGAAAAACTGTTTTTT
clone_size: few; j_call: TRBJ2-3; v_call: TRBV5-4; d_call: -; cdr3_aa: CASSPTGDRRGGDTQYF; cdr3_nt: TGTGCCAGCAGCCCAACCGGGGATAGAAGGGGCGGAGATACGCAGTATTTT
clone_size: -; j_call: TRBJ1-4; v_call: TRBV6-5; d_call: -; cdr3_aa: CASSPTDRQGEKLFF; cdr3_nt: TGTGCCAGCAGTCCGACCGACAGGCAGGGAGAAAAACTGTTTTTT
clone_size: few; j_call: TRBJ1-4; v_call: TRBV14; d_call: -; cdr3_aa: CASSFRGGNEKLFF; cdr3_nt: TGTGCCAGCAGTTTCAGGGGAGGAAATGAAAAACTGTTTTTT
clone_size: -; j_call: TRBJ1-1; v_call: TRBV10-3; d_call: TRBD1; cdr3_aa: CAIRDRGLNTEAFF; cdr3_nt: TGTGCCATCAGGGACAGGGGTTTGAACACTGAAGCTTTCTTT
clone_size: -; j_call: TRBJ2-6; v_call: TRBV28; d_call: -; cdr3_aa: CASSLGTPSGANVLTF; cdr3_nt: TGTGCCAGCAGTCTTGGGACACCCTCTGGGGCCAACGTCCTGACTTTC
clone_size: -; j_call: TRBJ2-3; v_call: TRBV5-6; d_call: TRBD2; cdr3_aa: CASSLRRTGLADTQYF; cdr3_nt: TGTGCCAGCAGCTTGAGAAGAACGGGACTAGCGGATACGCAGTATTTT
clone_size: -; j_call: TRBJ2-4; v_call: TRBV4-1; d_call: TRBD1; cdr3_aa: CASSQAHGTEELLAKNIQYF; cdr3_nt: TGCGCCAGCAGCCAAGCTCATGGGACAGAGGAATTACTAGCCAAAAACATTCAGTACTTC
clone_size: -; j_call: TRBJ2-7; v_call: TRBV5-6; d_call: -; cdr3_aa: CASSLDLPTYEQYF; cdr3_nt: TGTGCCAGCAGCTTGGATCTTCCAACCTACGAGCAGTACTTC
clone_size: -; j_call: TRBJ1-2; v_call: TRBV9; d_call: TRBD1; cdr3_aa: CASSGPGTGYPISNYGYTF; cdr3_nt: TGTGCCAGCAGCGGACCCGGGACAGGCTACCCCATCTCTAACTATGGCTACACCTTC
clone_size: -; j_call: TRBJ1-4; v_call: TRBV27; d_call: -; cdr3_aa: CASSFRGINEKLFF; cdr3_nt: TGTGCCAGCAGTTTTAGGGGTATTAATGAAAAACTGTTTTTT
clone_size: -; j_call: TRBJ1-1; v_call: TRBV5-1; d_call: -; cdr3_aa: CASTSGGNTEAFF; cdr3_nt: TGCGCCAGCACCTCCGGGGGGAACACTGAAGCTTTCTTT
clone_size: -; j_call: TRBJ2-3; v_call: TRBV14; d_call: TRBD1; cdr3_aa: CASSRRTGAGTDTQYF; cdr3_nt: TGTGCCAGCAGCCGACGGACAGGGGCCGGCACAGATACGCAGTATTTT
clone_size: -; j_call: TRBJ1-1; v_call: TRBV11-2; d_call: -; cdr3_aa: CASSSNPGGLNTEAFF; cdr3_nt: TGTGCCAGCAGCTCCAATCCCGGCGGTCTGAACACTGAAGCTTTCTTT
clone_size: -; j_call: TRBJ1-4; v_call: TRBV30; d_call: -; cdr3_aa: CAGSPGTTNEKLFF; cdr3_nt: TGTGCCGGGTCCCCAGGGACAACTAATGAAAAACTGTTTTTT
clone_size: -; j_call: TRBJ1-2; v_call: TRBV30; d_call: -; cdr3_aa: CAWSRRGYSHGYTF; cdr3_nt: TGTGCCTGGAGTCGGAGGGGTTATTCTCATGGCTACACCTTC
clone_size: few; j_call: TRBJ1-2; v_call: TRBV2; d_call: -; cdr3_aa: CASRQNYGYTF; cdr3_nt: TGTGCCAGCAGACAGAACTATGGCTACACCTTC
clone_size: once; j_call: TRBJ2-2; v_call: TRBV19; d_call: -; cdr3_aa: CASMVHRDTGELFF; cdr3_nt: TGTGCCAGTATGGTCCACAGAGACACCGGGGAGCTGTTTTTT
clone_size: -; j_call: TRBJ2-7; v_call: TRBV4-1; d_call: -; cdr3_aa: CASSHYPDRPRSYEQYF; cdr3_nt: TGCGCCAGCAGCCACTATCCCGACAGGCCGCGCTCCTACGAGCAGTACTTC
clone_size: -; j_call: TRBJ2-7; v_call: TRBV7-2; d_call: TRBD1; cdr3_aa: CASSFTAWDRGYEQYF; cdr3_nt: TGTGCCAGCAGCTTTACCGCCTGGGACAGGGGCTACGAGCAGTACTTC
clone_size: -; j_call: TRBJ2-7; v_call: TRBV5-5; d_call: TRBD1; cdr3_aa: CASSLWDSYEQYF; cdr3_nt: TGTGCCAGCAGCCTGTGGGACAGCTACGAGCAGTACTTC
clone_size: -; j_call: TRBJ1-1; v_call: TRBV10-3; d_call: -; cdr3_aa: CAISDSRDTKFDPEAFF; cdr3_nt: TGTGCCATCAGTGACTCCCGGGACACGAAATTCGATCCTGAAGCTTTCTTT
clone_size: -; j_call: TRBJ1-2; v_call: TRBV30; d_call: -; cdr3_aa: CAWSVGGSGYTF; cdr3_nt: TGTGCCTGGAGTGTTGGGGGGTCAGGCTACACCTTC
clone_size: -; j_call: TRBJ1-1; v_call: TRBV2; d_call: -; cdr3_aa: CASTRTVMNTEAFF; cdr3_nt: TGTGCCAGCACCCGGACGGTTATGAACACTGAAGCTTTCTTT
clone_size: -; j_call: TRBJ2-2; v_call: TRBV12-2; d_call: -; cdr3_aa: CASRLARDTGELFF; cdr3_nt: TGTGCAAGTCGCTTAGCGCGGGACACCGGGGAGCTGTTTTTT
clone_size: -; j_call: TRBJ2-2; v_call: TRBV10-3; d_call: -; cdr3_aa: CAISYDISNTGELFF; cdr3_nt: TGTGCCATCAGCTACGACATATCGAACACCGGGGAGCTGTTTTTT
clone_size: many; j_call: TRBJ1-6; v_call: TRBV11-2; d_call: -; cdr3_aa: CASSRGGDSPLHF; cdr3_nt: TGTGCCAGCAGCCGGGGAGGGGATTCACCCCTCCACTTT
clone_size: -; j_call: TRBJ2-2; v_call: TRBV28; d_call: -; cdr3_aa: CASSERGAAGELFF; cdr3_nt: TGTGCCAGCAGTGAACGAGGGGCCGCCGGGGAGCTGTTTTTT
clone_size: -; j_call: TRBJ2-4; v_call: TRBV2; d_call: TRBD1; cdr3_aa: CASRAQGAAKNIQYF; cdr3_nt: TGTGCCAGCAGAGCGCAGGGGGCGGCCAAAAACATTCAGTACTTC